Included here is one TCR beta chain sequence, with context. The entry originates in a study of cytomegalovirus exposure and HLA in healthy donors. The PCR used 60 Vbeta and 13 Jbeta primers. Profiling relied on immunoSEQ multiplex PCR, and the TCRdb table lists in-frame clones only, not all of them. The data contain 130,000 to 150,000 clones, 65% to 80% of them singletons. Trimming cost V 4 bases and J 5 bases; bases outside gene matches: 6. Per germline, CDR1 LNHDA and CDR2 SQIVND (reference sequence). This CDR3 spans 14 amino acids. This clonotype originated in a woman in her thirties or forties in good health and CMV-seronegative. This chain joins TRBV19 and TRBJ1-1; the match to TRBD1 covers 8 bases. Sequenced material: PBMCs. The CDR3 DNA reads TGTGCCAGTAGTAAGAAAACAGGGGGAACTGAAGCTTTCTTT. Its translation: CASSKKTGGTEAFF.